What follows describes a single T cell receptor (beta chain). Its specificity is not known. These data come from a study of cytomegalovirus exposure and HLA in healthy donors. Findings and limits, study-wide: The dataset shows that most TCR sequences were rare, while some public TCRs occurred in many donors.

This PCR relied on a set of 60 Vbeta primers and 13 Jbeta primers. Sequenced by immunoSEQ multiplex PCR; TCRdb stores in-frame clones only, minus some. The table has around 110,000 clones, 73% seen once. Trimming took 0 bases from V and 1 from J, leaving 5 bases between them. Per the germline V gene, CDR1 is GTSNPN and CDR2 is SVGIG (reference sequence). This CDR3 is built from 13 residues. This sequence originates from a man aged 25-40 years in good health and CMV-seronegative. This sequence joins TRBV30 and TRBJ2-3, with D hard to call. Sequences were obtained from PBMCs. The CDR3 nucleotides read TGTGCCTGGAGTGTACTTGGCACAGATACGCAGTATTTT. As protein: CAWSVLGTDTQYF.